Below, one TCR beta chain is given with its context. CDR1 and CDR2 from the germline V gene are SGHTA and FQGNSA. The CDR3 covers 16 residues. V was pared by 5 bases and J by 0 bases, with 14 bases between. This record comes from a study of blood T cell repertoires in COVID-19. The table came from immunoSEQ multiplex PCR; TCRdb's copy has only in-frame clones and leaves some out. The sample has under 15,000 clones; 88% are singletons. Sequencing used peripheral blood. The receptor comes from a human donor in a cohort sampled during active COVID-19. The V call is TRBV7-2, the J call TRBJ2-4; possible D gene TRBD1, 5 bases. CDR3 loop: CASSENRLSAKNIQYF. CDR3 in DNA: TGTGCCAGCAGCGAAAACAGGCTATCAGCCAAAAACATTCAGTACTTC.